The T cell receptor beta chain described here comes from a study of cytomegalovirus exposure and HLA in healthy donors (dated by TCRdb to about 2017). Regarding the study in general: According to an earlier analysis of 587 of the donors, roughly 180 million T cells yielded 95 million to 140 million unique TCR beta sequences and about 300 Gb of sequence data. To decide whether each TCR beta V gene segment behaved as functional or pseudogenic, an earlier analysis of 587 of the donors relied on high-throughput TCR beta sequencing. Rather than drawing on any new phenotypic data, the later analysis identified candidate immune exposures from TCR beta sequences and the way those sequences occurred across donors. Among 300 to 500 genotyped donors of the cohort, an average of roughly 230,000 unique TCR beta nucleotide sequences was sequenced per donor, of which 15% to 20% were non-productive. To predict cytomegalovirus infection status, the study combined high-throughput TCR immunosequencing, statistical association of individual TCRs with disease status, and machine learning. Typing coverage differed by locus: A, B, C, DRB1 and DQB1 were typed in roughly 629-630 donors, DQA1 in 500 to 550, DPA1 in some 600, and DPB1 in just under 490. In a later analysis, previously published TCR beta repertoires from several hundred donors were re-analyzed and high-resolution HLA genotyping was added so that TCR occurrence patterns could be studied. In a later genetic analysis, genome-wide SNP genotypes for about 55% of the roughly 670 donors were used, and that subset was treated as a discovery cohort. All discovery cohort repertoires had been generated on a single sequencing platform. Alongside the repertoire data, information on donor age, sex, ethnicity and CMV serostatus was compiled. Approximately 310 gigabases of sequencing data and 70 million to 100 million unique TCR sequences were included in an early release covering 550 to 650 HLA-typed donors. A handful of DR-DQ haplotypes were handled as single units for association and clustering because linkage in the cohort was strong. Of the roughly 400 genotyped donors, 81% were placed in the genetic ancestry cluster associated with self-reported Caucasian donors. HLA typing included class I and class II loci at four-digit resolution. The study profiled the T cell repertoires of around 700 subjects by immunosequencing and related them to cytomegalovirus serostatus. The study aimed to test whether signatures of past pathogen exposure could be identified by cataloging public T cell receptors. Along with the approximately 700-subject first cohort, a separate validation cohort of 120 different subjects was used. Overall results and qualifications from the work: According to a later analysis, TCR association rates differed among HLA loci, with DRB1 alleles showing the most associated TCRs and HLA-C alleles showing the fewest. In a later analysis, HLA-associated TCR beta chains showed more clonal expansion and lower generation probabilities than non-associated chains that were equally common. Only TCR beta chains were sequenced in this cohort, and the absence of alpha or paired-chain data limited detectable features. The study gave a list of 150 to 200 TCR beta chains associated with cytomegalovirus. A later analysis associated 17,000 or so TCR beta sequences with specific HLA alleles at a false discovery rate of 0.05. In an earlier analysis of some 640 of the donors, most TCR beta V segments were observed in productive rearrangements about 90% or about 30% of the time, broadly matching IMGT annotations. Several of the top co-occurrence clusters appeared to be linked to parvovirus B19, influenza, CMV and Epstein-Barr virus, according to a later analysis. Correlated functional status among segregating V segments might be attributable to linkage disequilibrium, but an unknown experimental factor could not be ruled out. In vitro tests confirmed that a few of the cytomegalovirus-associated TCR beta chains recognize cytomegalovirus antigens. Roughly uniform sequencing depth across donors was assumed in presence/absence analyses, although this assumption may not hold. In a later genetic analysis, fewer N-insertions in productive TCRs were reported among donors in an Asian-associated ancestry cluster than the roughly 640-donor mean. The authors suggested that the approach could potentially be extended to other disease states and immunological phenotypes. CMV serostatus was the only immune exposure information available for the cohort. Strong co-occurrence of HLA alleles, especially DR and DQ, made assigning TCR associations to individual alleles difficult. Because the 87-base-pair reads could not distinguish some IMGT-functional V segments, including TRBV6-2 and TRBV6-3, those segments were excluded. Because counts were too low, approximately 18 rarely observed V segments, including chromosome 9 orphons, were excluded from the earlier analysis of roughly 580 of the donors. Because some donors lacked HLA typing at each locus, the association tests relied only on the typed subset. A further reported finding was that TCR beta sequences accurately predicted the HLA-A and HLA-B alleles for most subjects in the first cohort. V-gene and J-gene trimming of TCR beta chains was associated with a missense DCLRE1C variant in a later genetic analysis, and the association was replicated in an independent cohort. In a later analysis, most CMV-associated TCR beta chains were found to appear HLA-restricted, with HLA associations seemingly driven largely by CMV exposure. A cluster of highly shared sequence variants was judged likely to be a technical artifact of the sequencing pipeline. In both the original and validation cohorts, the classifier was reported to diagnose cytomegalovirus status with high specificity and sensitivity. Across donors, most TCR sequences were observed very rarely, whereas some public TCRs were present in many individuals.

The cysteine opens and the phenylalanine closes a CDR3 of 14 amino acids. Just the 42-base CDR3 DNA is kept, in frame starting at base 1. The junction shows trimming of 0 bases on V and 5 bases on J, plus 10 bases between the germline ends. The germline V gene (reference sequence) supplies CDR1 MNHEY and CDR2 SMNVEV. Libraries were prepared through the immunoSEQ multiplex PCR assay. A mixture of 60 forward primers for TCR Vbeta segments and 13 reverse primers for TCR Jbeta segments was used in the multiplex PCR. The CDR3 region of rearranged TCR beta genes was amplified from genomic DNA with a multiplex PCR assay. Amplified TCR beta libraries were sequenced as 87-base-pair reads on the Illumina HiSeq System. The authors' pipeline ran thus. A later analysis counted about 80 million unique TCR beta chains across the 666 repertoires, and some 11 million of these chains were shared by at least two donors. Raw reads were error-corrected and collapsed into unique sequences with a nearest-neighbor algorithm that merged closely related sequences to remove PCR and sequencing errors. CDR3 sequences were aligned to IMGT reference sequences to assign V, D and J gene segments. For a sequence to be retained, a match of at least six nucleotides to both a V gene segment and a J gene segment was required. Rearrangements were called productive when the CDR3 lacked stop codons and stayed in frame with V and J; all others were non-productive. Following IMGT convention, CDR3 was defined as the stretch from the second conserved V-encoded cysteine up to the conserved J-encoded phenylalanine. Sequences without an unambiguous match to a single V gene segment were excluded from the earlier analysis of several hundred of the donors. An earlier analysis of approximately 590 of the donors called V segments functional above 56.7% productive rearrangements and segregating when the between-donor standard deviation exceeded 5%. A statistical classification framework was developed to diagnose cytomegalovirus status using the catalog of TCR beta chain sequences. V and J gene assignment, in a later analysis, came from comparing TCR nucleotide sequences with IMGT/GENE-DB human TR gene sequences. Using the TCRdist pipeline, a later analysis assigned CDR3 sequences along with most-parsimonious VDJ recombination scenarios. In a later analysis, every TCR beta chain was defined by the combination of its CDR3 amino acid sequence and its V-gene family, and reads without a unique V-gene family were dropped. As a way to deal with suspected cross-contamination and a sequencing artifact, a later analysis dropped roughly 600 nucleotide sequences that were highly shared and had low generation probability. A later analysis calculated a clonal expansion index for each public chain from normalized within-repertoire ranks of inferred template counts. A later analysis computed generation probabilities with a VDJ recombination model fitted to out-of-frame rearrangements, and checked the results against IGoR. In a later analysis, hypergeometric tests were used to score TCR-TCR, TCR-HLA and TCR-CMV co-occurrence, with a repertoire-size bias correction applied to TCR pairs. A later analysis estimated false discovery rates by permuting HLA or CMV assignments 20 times. A later analysis grouped co-occurring TCRs with DBSCAN, adding TCRdist sequence similarity when clustering within HLA-allele-positive subsets. Repertoires with fewer than 30,000 or more than 120,000 public chains, plus five repertoires with anomalous nucleotide sharing, were excluded from co-occurrence clustering. The table was pulled from immuneACCESS by TCRdb, which kept in-frame rearrangements only. Such tables lose some clones; where checked, under half of the loss comes from unresolved V genes, and the rest has no known cause. V and J calls and clone size are those listed in that table; D and trimming were worked out from the DNA. This sample holds approximately 140,000 clones; roughly three quarters were observed only once. The ten largest make up around 3.2% of the sample.

This clone was observed a handful of times. Its antigen target is currently unknown. No much larger clonotype is one base removed from it; base qualities were not supplied. The cohort comprised approximately 700 healthy bone marrow donors. Cohort members were all nominally healthy when sampled, although unrecorded immune exposures were likely present. Of the 600 to 750 cohort members, 289 had a positive CMV serostatus and just over 350 had a negative one, while no CMV serostatus was recorded for the donor. A peripheral blood sample was provided by each donor, and peripheral blood mononuclear cells were used for TCR beta sequencing. Genomic DNA extraction from the blood cell samples was performed with the Qiagen DNeasy Blood Extraction Kit.

The source material was PBMCs. This receptor chain uses TRBV27 and TRBJ2-5; TRBD2 might be the D gene, on 5 matching bases. The TCR originated in a human donor in good health. The encoded CDR3 is CASSLSLTTETQYF. The DNA is as follows: TGTGCCAGCAGTTTATCGTTGACTACGGAGACCCAGTACTTC.